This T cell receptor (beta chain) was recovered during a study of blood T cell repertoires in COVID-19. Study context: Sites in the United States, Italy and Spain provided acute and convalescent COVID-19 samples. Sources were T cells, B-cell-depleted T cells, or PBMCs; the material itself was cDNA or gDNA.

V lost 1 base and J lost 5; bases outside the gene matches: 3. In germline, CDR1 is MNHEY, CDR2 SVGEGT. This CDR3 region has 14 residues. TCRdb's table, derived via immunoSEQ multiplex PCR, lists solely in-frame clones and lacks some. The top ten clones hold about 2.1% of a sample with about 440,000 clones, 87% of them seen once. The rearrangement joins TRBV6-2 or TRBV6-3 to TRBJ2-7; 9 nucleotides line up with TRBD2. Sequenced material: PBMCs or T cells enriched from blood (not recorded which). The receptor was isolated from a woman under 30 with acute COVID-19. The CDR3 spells CASSYWASGNEQYF. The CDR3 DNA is TGTGCCAGCAGTTACTGGGCTAGCGGGAACGAGCAGTACTTC.